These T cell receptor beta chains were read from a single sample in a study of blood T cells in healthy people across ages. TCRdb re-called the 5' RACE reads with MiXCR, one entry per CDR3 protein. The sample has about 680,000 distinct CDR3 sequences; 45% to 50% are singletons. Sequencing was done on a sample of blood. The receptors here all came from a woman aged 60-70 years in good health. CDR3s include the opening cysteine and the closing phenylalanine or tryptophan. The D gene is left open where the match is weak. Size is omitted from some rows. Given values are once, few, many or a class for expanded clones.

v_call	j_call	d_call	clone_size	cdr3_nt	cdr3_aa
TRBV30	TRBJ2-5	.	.	TGTGCCTGGAGTGTAGCACAGAAGTACCAAGAGACCCAGTACTTC	CAWSVAQKYQETQYF
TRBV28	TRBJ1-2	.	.	TGTGCCAGCAGTTTACAAATCGGGGGCTACATCTTC	CASSLQIGGYIF
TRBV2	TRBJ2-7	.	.	TGTGCCAGCAGTATAGTCTCCTACGAGCAGTACTTC	CASSIVSYEQYF
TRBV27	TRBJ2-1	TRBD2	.	TGTGCCAGCATTTTCCGGGTACTAGCGGGAGGACTCAATGAGCAGTTCTTC	CASIFRVLAGGLNEQFF
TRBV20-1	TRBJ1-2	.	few	TGCAGTGCTAGAGTCGGTCCGGGTGTGGGGGATGGCTACACCTTC	CSARVGPGVGDGYTF
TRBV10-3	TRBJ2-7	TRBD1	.	TGTGCCATCAGACCCACAGGGGGGAAAAACTACTACAAGCAGTACTTC	CAIRPTGGKNYYKQYF
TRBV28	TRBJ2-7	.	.	TGTGCCAGCAGTTTACGGAGCGAGCAGTACTTC	CASSLRSEQYF
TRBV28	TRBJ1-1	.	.	TGTGCCAGCAGTTTTCTTCGGAACACTGAAGCTTTCTTT	CASSFLRNTEAFF
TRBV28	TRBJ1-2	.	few	TGTGCCAGCGCATTCGCCCTTCCCAACTACACCTTC	CASAFALPNYTF
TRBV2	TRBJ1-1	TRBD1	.	TGTGCCAGCACCGGACAGGGCCTGAACACTGAAGCTTTCTTT	CASTGQGLNTEAFF
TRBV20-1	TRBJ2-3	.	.	TGCAGTGCTAGAGATCTCCAGACCACAGATACGCAGTATTTT	CSARDLQTTDTQYF
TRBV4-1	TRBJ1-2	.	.	TGCGCCAGCAGCCAAGAGAACACTGCCTATGGCTACACCTTC	CASSQENTAYGYTF
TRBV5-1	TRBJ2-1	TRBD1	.	TGCGCCAGCAGCTCGGGACAGGGGGCAAGGGAGCAGTTCTTC	CASSSGQGAREQFF
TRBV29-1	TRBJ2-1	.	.	TGCAGCGTTGCGGGCGGAACCTCCTACAATGAGCAGTTCTTC	CSVAGGTSYNEQFF
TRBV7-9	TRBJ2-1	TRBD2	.	TGTGCCAGCAGCAGCGAACTAGCGGGATGGGATGAGCAGTTCTTC	CASSSELAGWDEQFF
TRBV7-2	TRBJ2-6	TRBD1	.	TGTGCCAGCAGCCGACGACAGGGGGCCTTGTCTGGGGCCAACGTCCTGACTTTC	CASSRRQGALSGANVLTF
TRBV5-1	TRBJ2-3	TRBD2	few	TGCGCCAGCAGCTTGGCCCCTAGCGGGACTAGCACAGATACGCAGTATTTT	CASSLAPSGTSTDTQYF
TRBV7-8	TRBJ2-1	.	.	TGTGCCAGCGGCATACAGGGTGCGGGGCTGCAGCAGTTCTTC	CASGIQGAGLQQFF
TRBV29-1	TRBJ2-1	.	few	TGCAGCTGCGTGGCCCAACTGAATGAGCAGTTCTTC	CSCVAQLNEQFF
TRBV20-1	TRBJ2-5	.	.	TGCAGTGCTCAAAGGGGGGCGGCAGAGACCCAGTACTTC	CSAQRGAAETQYF
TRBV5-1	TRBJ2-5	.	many	TGCGCCAGCAGCTTGGCTCTCGGGAGTCAAGAGACCCAGTACTTC	CASSLALGSQETQYF
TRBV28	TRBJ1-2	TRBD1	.	TGTGCCAGCAGGGGACAGGGGGCCTATGGCTACACCTTC	CASRGQGAYGYTF
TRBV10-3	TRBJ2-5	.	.	TGTGCCATCAAGATGGGACAATTACAAGAGGCCCAGTACTTC	CAIKMGQLQEAQYF
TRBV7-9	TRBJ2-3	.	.	TGTGCCAGCAGCTTCTTCGGCACAGATACGCAGTATTTT	CASSFFGTDTQYF
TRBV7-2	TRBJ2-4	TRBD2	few	TGTGCCAGCAGCTCCCCGATACTAGCGGAGGTAGCCAAAAACATTCAGTACTTC	CASSSPILAEVAKNIQYF
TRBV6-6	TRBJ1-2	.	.	TGTGCCAGCAGTCTGCCCGATGGCCCTCGTGTCTACACCTTC	CASSLPDGPRVYTF
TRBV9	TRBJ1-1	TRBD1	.	TGTGCCAGCAGCGTGGGGGACAGGGATACTGAAGCTTTCTTT	CASSVGDRDTEAFF
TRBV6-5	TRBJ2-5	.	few	TGTGCCAGCAGTTACTCGAGGGGTGGCGGCCAAGAGACCCAGTACTTC	CASSYSRGGGQETQYF
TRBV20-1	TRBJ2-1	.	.	TGCAGTGCTAGAGATAGGAGGGGCGGATACAATGAGCAGTTCTTC	CSARDRRGGYNEQFF
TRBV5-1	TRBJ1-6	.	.	TGCGCCAGCAGCGGTGGGGGGCTTGGTTCACCCCTCCACTTT	CASSGGGLGSPLHF
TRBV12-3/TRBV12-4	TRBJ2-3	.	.	TGTGCCAGCAGTTTTGGCGATACCACCGTTACGCAGTATTTT	CASSFGDTTVTQYF
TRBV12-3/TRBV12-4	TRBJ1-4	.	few	TGTGCCAGCACCCGGATGTTAGCTAATGAAAAACTGTTTTTT	CASTRMLANEKLFF
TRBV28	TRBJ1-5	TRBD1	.	TGTGCCAGCAGACTCGACAGGGAAGTTCAGCCCCAGCATTTT	CASRLDREVQPQHF
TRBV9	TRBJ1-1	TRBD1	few	TGTGCCAGCAGCAGACAGGGGAGAGACACTGAAGCTTTCTTT	CASSRQGRDTEAFF
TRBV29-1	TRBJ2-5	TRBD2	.	TGCAGCGGGGAGGGCTCTGGGCAGTACTTC	CSGEGSGQYF
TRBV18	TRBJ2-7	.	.	TGTGCCGGCTCACCACCGTCCAGGCTCTACGAGCAGTACTTC	CAGSPPSRLYEQYF
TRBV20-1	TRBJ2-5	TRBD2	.	TGCAGTGCTAGACGTCCGAGACCCGAAGCGGGGGAGCAGTACTTC	CSARRPRPEAGEQYF
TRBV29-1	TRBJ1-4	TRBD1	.	TGCAGCGTTGAGGGAGGCGGGACAGGGTATGAAAAACTGTTTTTT	CSVEGGGTGYEKLFF
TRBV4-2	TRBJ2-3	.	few	TGTGCCAGCAGCCAAGATGGACAGAGCACAGATACGCAGTATTTT	CASSQDGQSTDTQYF
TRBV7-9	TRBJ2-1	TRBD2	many	TGTGCCAGCAGCTTATGGCTAGCGGGGGCATACAATGAGCAGTTCTTC	CASSLWLAGAYNEQFF
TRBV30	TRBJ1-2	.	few	TGTGCCTGGAGTGAAGCCAACTATGGCTACACCTTC	CAWSEANYGYTF
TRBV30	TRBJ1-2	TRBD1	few	TGTGCCTGGAGTCCCGGGACAGGGGAGGCCTACACCTTC	CAWSPGTGEAYTF
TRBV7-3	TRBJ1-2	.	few	TGTGCCAGCAGCTTAACGGACGGCTATGGCTACACCTTC	CASSLTDGYGYTF
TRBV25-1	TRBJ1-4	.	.	TGTGCCAGCAGTGGCAGGCAAGTTAATGAAAAACTGTTTTTT	CASSGRQVNEKLFF
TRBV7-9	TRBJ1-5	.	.	TGTGCCAGCAGCTTACAGTCAGTCAATCAGCCCCAGCATTTT	CASSLQSVNQPQHF
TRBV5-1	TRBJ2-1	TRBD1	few	TGCGCCAGCAGCTCGACAGGGGGGAGATACAATGAGCAGTTCTTC	CASSSTGGRYNEQFF
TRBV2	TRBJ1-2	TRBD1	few	TGTGCCAGCAGTGAATGGACAGGCGGCGGCTACACCTTC	CASSEWTGGGYTF
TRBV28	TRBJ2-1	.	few	TGTGCCAGCAGATCCGGGACCGAGGGTGATGAGCAGTTCTTC	CASRSGTEGDEQFF
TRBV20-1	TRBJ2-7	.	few	TGCAGTGCTAGCGCTTGGTGGACCTCCTACGAGCAGTACTTC	CSASAWWTSYEQYF
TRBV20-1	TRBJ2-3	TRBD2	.	TGCAGTGCTAGAGATCCTAGCGGGGTCGGAGATACGCAGTATTTT	CSARDPSGVGDTQYF
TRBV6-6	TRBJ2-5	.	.	TGTGCCAGCAGAGTAGCGGTACTTAACAATGAGCAGTACTTC	CASRVAVLNNEQYF
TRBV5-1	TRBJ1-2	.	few	TGCGCCAGCAGCTTGGATACGGGCGGTGGCTACACCTTC	CASSLDTGGGYTF
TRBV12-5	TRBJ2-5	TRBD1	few	TGTGCTAGTGGTGCCGGGACAGGGGGCGCGAAGACCCAGTACTTC	CASGAGTGGAKTQYF
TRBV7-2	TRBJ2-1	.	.	TGTGCCAGCAGCTTAGTAAGGGGGGGGGCGGAGTTCTTC	CASSLVRGGAEFF
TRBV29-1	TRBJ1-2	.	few	TGCAGCGTTCGAGACATCGGGTATGGCTACACCTTC	CSVRDIGYGYTF